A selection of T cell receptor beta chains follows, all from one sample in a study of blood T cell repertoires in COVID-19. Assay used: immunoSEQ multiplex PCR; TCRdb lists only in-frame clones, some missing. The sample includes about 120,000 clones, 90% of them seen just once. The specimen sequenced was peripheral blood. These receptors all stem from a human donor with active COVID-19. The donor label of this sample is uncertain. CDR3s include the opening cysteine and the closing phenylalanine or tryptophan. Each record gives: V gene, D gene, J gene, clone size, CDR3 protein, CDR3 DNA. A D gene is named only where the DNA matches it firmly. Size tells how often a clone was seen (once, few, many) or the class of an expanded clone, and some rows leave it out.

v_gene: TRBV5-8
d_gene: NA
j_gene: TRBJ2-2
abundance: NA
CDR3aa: CASSPPPRLDNTGELFF
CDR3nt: TGTGCCAGCAGCCCTCCCCCGCGGCTCGACAACACCGGGGAGCTGTTTTTT

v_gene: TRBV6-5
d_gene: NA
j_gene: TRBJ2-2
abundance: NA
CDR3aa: CASSYSTVASTGELFF
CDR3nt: TGTGCCAGCAGTTACTCGACCGTAGCCAGCACCGGGGAGCTGTTTTTT

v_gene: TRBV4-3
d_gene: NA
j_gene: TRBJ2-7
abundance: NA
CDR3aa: CASSPTSGDYEQYF
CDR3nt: TGCGCCAGCAGCCCGACTAGTGGTGACTACGAGCAGTACTTC

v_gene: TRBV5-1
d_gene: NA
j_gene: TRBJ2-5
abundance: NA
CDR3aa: CASSLQSAVEETQYF
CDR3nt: TGCGCCAGCAGCTTGCAATCCGCGGTCGAAGAGACCCAGTACTTC

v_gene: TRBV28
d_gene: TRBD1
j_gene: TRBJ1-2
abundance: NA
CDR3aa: CASTEQGRGFNGYTF
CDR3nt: TGTGCCAGCACCGAACAGGGGAGAGGTTTTAATGGCTACACCTTC

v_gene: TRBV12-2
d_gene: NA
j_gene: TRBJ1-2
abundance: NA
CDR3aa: CASRSFWGDGYTF
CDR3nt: TGTGCAAGTCGCTCTTTTTGGGGGGATGGCTACACCTTC

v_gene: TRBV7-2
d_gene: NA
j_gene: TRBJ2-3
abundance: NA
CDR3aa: CASSLAGGQGTQYF
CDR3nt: TGTGCCAGCAGCTTAGCGGGGGGGCAGGGTACGCAGTATTTT

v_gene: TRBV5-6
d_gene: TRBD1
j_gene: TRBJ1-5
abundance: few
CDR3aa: CASTRQGAYYSNQPQHF
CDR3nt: TGTGCCAGCACCCGACAGGGGGCTTATTATAGCAATCAGCCCCAGCATTTT

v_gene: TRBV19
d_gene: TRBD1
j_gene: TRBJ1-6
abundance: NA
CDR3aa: CASSTGTAYNSPLHF
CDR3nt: TGTGCCAGTAGTACCGGGACAGCCTATAATTCACCCCTCCACTTT

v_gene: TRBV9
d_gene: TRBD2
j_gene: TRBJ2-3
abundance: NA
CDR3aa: CASSVYETGGSTDTQYF
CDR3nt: TGTGCCAGCAGCGTATATGAAACGGGGGGTAGCACAGATACGCAGTATTTT

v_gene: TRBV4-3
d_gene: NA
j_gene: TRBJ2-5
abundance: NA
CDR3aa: CASSQEPGIPQETQYF
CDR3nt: TGCGCCAGCAGCCAAGAACCCGGGATCCCACAAGAGACCCAGTACTTC

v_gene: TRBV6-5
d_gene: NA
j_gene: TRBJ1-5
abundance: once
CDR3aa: CASSPVVARGPQHF
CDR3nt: TGTGCCAGCAGTCCGGTAGTCGCGCGGGGGCCCCAGCATTTT

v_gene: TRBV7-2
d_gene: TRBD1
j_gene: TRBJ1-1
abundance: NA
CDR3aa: CASSFTGQVSSTEAFF
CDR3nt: TGTGCCAGCAGCTTTACAGGACAGGTGTCAAGCACTGAAGCTTTCTTT

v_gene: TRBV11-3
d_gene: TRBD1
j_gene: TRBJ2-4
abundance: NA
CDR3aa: CASSGTGAGNIQYF
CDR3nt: TGTGCCAGCAGCGGGACAGGGGCTGGGAACATTCAGTACTTC

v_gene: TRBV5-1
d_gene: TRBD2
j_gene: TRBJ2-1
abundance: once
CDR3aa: CASSPRLAGADLNEQFF
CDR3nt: TGCGCCAGCAGCCCCCGGCTAGCGGGGGCCGACCTCAATGAGCAGTTCTTC

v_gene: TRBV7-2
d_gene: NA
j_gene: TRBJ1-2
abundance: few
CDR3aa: CASRDLGAVEGYTF
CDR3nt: TGTGCCAGCAGGGATTTAGGGGCAGTAGAAGGCTACACCTTC

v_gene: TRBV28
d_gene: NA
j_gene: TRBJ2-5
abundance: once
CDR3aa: CASSPGWETQYF
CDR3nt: TGTGCCAGCAGTCCAGGGTGGGAGACCCAGTACTTC

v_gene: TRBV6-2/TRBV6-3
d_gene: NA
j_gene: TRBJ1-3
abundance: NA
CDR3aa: CASSHLGSTIYF
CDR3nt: TGTGCCAGCAGTCACCTCGGGAGCACCATATATTTT

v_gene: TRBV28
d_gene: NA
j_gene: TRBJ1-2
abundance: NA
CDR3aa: CASSPSGTRIRGYGYTF
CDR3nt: TGTGCCAGCAGTCCATCCGGGACACGAATCCGGGGCTATGGCTACACCTTC

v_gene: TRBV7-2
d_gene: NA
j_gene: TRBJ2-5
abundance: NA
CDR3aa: CASSEGTAGFGETQYF
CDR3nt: TGTGCCAGCAGCGAGGGGACCGCGGGGTTCGGAGAGACCCAGTACTTC

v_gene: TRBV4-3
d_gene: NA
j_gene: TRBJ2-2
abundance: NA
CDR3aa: CASSPKYDQAGTGELFF
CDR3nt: TGCGCCAGCAGCCCTAAATACGACCAGGCGGGCACCGGGGAGCTGTTTTTT

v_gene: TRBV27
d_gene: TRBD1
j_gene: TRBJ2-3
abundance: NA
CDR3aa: CASSSTGGRGDTQYF
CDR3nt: TGTGCCAGCAGTTCGACAGGGGGCCGCGGGGATACGCAGTATTTT

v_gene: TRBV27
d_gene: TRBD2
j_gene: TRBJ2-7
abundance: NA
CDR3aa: CASSLPGGDEQYF
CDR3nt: TGTGCCAGCAGTTTACCGGGGGGAGACGAGCAGTACTTC

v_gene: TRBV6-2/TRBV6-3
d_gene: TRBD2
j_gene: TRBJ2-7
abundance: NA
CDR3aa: CASSLDRLASSRYEQYF
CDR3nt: TGTGCCAGCAGCCTAGACCGACTAGCCTCGTCTCGCTACGAGCAGTACTTC

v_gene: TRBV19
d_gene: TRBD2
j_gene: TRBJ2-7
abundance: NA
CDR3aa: CASSITTSGKTYEQYF
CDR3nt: TGTGCCAGTAGTATCACAACTAGCGGGAAGACCTACGAGCAGTACTTC

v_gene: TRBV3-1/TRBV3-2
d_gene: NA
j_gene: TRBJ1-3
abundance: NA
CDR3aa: CASSQEGYAPGNTIYF
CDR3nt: TGTGCCAGCAGCCAAGAGGGCTACGCTCCTGGAAACACCATATATTTT

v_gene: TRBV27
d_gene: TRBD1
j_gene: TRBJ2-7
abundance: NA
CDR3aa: CASSFWVGDSPYEQYF
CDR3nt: TGTGCCAGCAGTTTTTGGGTCGGGGACAGCCCCTACGAGCAGTACTTC

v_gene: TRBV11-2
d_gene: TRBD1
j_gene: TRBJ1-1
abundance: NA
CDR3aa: CASSLWGGTGDLTEAFF
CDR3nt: TGTGCCAGCAGCTTATGGGGAGGGACAGGGGATTTGACTGAAGCTTTCTTT

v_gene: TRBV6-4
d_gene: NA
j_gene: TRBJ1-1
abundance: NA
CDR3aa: CASSEQWTDTEAFF
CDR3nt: TGTGCCAGCAGCGAACAATGGACTGACACTGAAGCTTTCTTT

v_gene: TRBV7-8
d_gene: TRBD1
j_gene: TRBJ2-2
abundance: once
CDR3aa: CASSLEFRQGGTGELFF
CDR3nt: TGTGCCAGCAGCTTAGAATTTCGACAGGGCGGCACCGGGGAGCTGTTTTTT

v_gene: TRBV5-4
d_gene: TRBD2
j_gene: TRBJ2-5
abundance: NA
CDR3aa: CASSLQTSGGAGETQYF
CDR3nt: TGTGCCAGCAGCTTGCAGACTAGCGGGGGGGCCGGTGAGACCCAGTACTTC

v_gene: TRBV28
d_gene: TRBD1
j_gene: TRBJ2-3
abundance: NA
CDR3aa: CASSWDRGTDTQYF
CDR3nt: TGTGCCAGCAGTTGGGACAGGGGCACAGATACACAGTATTTT

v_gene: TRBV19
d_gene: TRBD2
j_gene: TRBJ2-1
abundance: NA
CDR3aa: CASSRRAGRTSDSSYNEQFF
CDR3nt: TGTGCCAGTAGTCGCCGAGCCGGGAGGACTAGCGATAGCTCCTACAATGAGCAGTTCTTC

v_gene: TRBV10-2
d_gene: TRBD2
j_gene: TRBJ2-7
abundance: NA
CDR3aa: CASSKSSGGAWEQYF
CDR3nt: TGCGCCAGCAGTAAATCTAGCGGGGGGGCTTGGGAGCAGTACTTC

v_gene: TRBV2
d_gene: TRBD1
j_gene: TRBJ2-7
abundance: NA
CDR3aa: CAGAGTGTYEQYF
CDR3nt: TGTGCCGGCGCCGGGACAGGAACCTACGAGCAGTACTTC

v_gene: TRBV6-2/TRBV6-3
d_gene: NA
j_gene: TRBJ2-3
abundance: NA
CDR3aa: CASSKDPRRADTQYF
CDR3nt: TGTGCCAGCAGTAAAGACCCGAGGAGGGCAGATACGCAGTATTTT